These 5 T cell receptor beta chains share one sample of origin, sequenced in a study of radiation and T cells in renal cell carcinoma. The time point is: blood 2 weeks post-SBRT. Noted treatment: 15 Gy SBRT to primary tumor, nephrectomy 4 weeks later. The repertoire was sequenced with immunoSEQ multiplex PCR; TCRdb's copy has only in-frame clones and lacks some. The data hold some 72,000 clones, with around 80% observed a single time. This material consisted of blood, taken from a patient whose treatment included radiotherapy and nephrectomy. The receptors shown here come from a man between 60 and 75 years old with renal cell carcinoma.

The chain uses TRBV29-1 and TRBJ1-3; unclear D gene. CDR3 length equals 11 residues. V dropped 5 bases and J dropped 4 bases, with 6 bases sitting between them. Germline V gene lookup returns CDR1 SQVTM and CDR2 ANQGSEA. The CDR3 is CSVSRGNTIYF. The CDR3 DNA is TGCAGCGTTTCTCGGGGAAACACCATATATTTT.

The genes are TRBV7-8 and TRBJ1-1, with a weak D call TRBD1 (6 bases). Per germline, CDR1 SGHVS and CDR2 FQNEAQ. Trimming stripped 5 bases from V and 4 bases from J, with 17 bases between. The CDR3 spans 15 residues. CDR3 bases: TGTGCCAGCAGCCTCGGACAGATGGGGATCACTGAAGCTTTCTTT. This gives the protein CASSLGQMGITEAFF. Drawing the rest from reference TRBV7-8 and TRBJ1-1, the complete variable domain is GAGVSQSPRYKVAKRGQDVALRCDPISGHVSLFWYQQALGQGPEFLTYFQNEAQLDKSGLPSDRFFAERPEGSVSTLKIQRTQQEDSAVYLCASSLGQMGITEAFFGQGTRLTVV.

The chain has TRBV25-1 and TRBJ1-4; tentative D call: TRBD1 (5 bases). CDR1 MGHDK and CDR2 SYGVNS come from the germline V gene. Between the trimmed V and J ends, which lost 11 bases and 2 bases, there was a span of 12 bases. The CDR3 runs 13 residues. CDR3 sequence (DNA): TGTGCCGGGACGGAGGGCACTAATGAAAAACTGTTTTTT. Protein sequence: CAGTEGTNEKLFF.

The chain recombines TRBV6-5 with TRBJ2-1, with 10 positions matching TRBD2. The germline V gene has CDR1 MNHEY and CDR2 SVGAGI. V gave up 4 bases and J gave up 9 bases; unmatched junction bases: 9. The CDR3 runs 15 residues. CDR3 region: CASSLGPSGSSEQFF. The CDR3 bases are TGTGCCAGCAGTTTGGGTCCTAGCGGGAGCAGTGAGCAGTTCTTC.

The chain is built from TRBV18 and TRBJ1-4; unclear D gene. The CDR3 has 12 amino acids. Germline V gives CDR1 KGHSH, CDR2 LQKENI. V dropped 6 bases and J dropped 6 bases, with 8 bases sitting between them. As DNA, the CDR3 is TGTGCCAGCTCGCTGGACGATGAAAAACTGTTTTTT. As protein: CASSLDDEKLFF.